The present T cell receptor (beta chain) was sequenced within a study of PD-1 blockade in classical Hodgkin lymphoma (dated by TCRdb to the early 2020s). Background on the whole study: To define a peripheral blood immune signature of response to PD-1 blockade in classical Hodgkin lymphoma, the study combined TCR beta sequencing with CyTOF. Here is what the overall study found, with its caveats: The study covered only a single clinical trial cohort, and the causes of the repertoire differences, possibly disease activity or prior therapy, were still not defined. Baseline TCR diversity was reported to be lower in newly diagnosed patients than in healthy donors and to be lower still in relapsed/refractory patients.

From a lookup of the germline V gene, CDR1 and CDR2 are SNHLY and FYNNEI. The CDR3 runs 13 residues from the cysteine to the phenylalanine. Only the CDR3 region is kept as DNA, spanning 39 bases read in frame from base 1. The V and J ends are trimmed by 0 bases and 6 bases, leaving 9 bases between them. This clone has just one count. Its binding antigen is unknown. Per-nucleotide qualities are absent, and no much larger clonotype sits a single base away. The time point tag for this specimen amounts to: newly diagnosed, previously untreated cHL patient sample. As a comparison group for the relapsed/refractory trial patients, PBMCs were sequenced from patients with newly diagnosed, previously untreated classical Hodgkin lymphoma. Peripheral blood was collected in 8 mL Vacutainer Cell Preparation Tubes, from which PBMCs were isolated by centrifugation and then cryopreserved. The Qiagen DNeasy kit was used to extract genomic DNA from unsorted PBMCs and from the negatively selected CD4+ and CD8+ fractions. Using primers that anneal to V and J segments, immunoSEQ multiplex PCR amplified the TCR beta CDR3 regions. A synthetic immune receptor repertoire was used to minimize amplification bias, and any remaining bias was removed computationally after sequencing. The paper's data handling went like this. Custom Python scripts were used to quantify repertoire diversity as the Shannon entropy index. Unsorted, CD4+ and CD8+ repertoires were examined separately, except in combined analyses, for which CD4+ and CD8+ sequences were merged in silico. In TCRdb, the immuneACCESS table is reduced to in-frame sequences with V and J assigned. These tables do not hold every clone; where another copy was compared, an unresolved V gene accounts for under half, and the others remain unexplained. The V and J calls and clone size are taken from that table; D and trimming were inferred from the DNA. The sample data list some 31,000 clones, and 90% to 95% of these were observed just once. Roughly 2.5% of the sample comes from the top ten.

Rearrangement joined TRBV2 to TRBJ2-7; the D gene is perhaps TRBD1, on 5 matching bases. The sample was peripheral blood mononuclear cells (PBMCs). This clonotype originated in a human donor with classical Hodgkin lymphoma. CDR3 protein: CASSEARGAEQYF. The nucleotides are TGTGCCAGCAGTGAAGCCCGTGGGGCCGAGCAGTACTTC.